This T cell receptor (beta chain) was recorded in a study of cytomegalovirus exposure and HLA in healthy donors. As to this clone: Its antigen is unknown.

The PCR had 60 Vbeta and 13 Jbeta primers. The method was immunoSEQ multiplex PCR; TCRdb's version includes in-frame clones alone and lacks a portion of them. The table shows 95,000 to 120,000 clones, with roughly four fifths occurring only once. Though probably carrying unrecorded immune exposures, donors were nominally healthy at sampling. Study observations and caveats: Roughly uniform sequencing depth across donors was assumed, possibly incorrectly. Solely CMV serostatus was available to characterize immune exposure. It is likely that the observed cluster of highly shared sequence variants was a sequencing artifact.

The CDR3 has 14 residues. Trimming removed 3 bases from V and 5 bases from J, with 11 bases in between. Per germline, CDR1 SGHTA and CDR2 FQGNSA. The clonotype was recovered from a woman aged 18 to 35 in good health and CMV-seronegative. V gene TRBV7-2 combines with J gene TRBJ1-5, with D uncertain. The specimen was PBMCs. CDR3 DNA: TGTGCCAGCAGCTTCGTAAGGAGTGATCAGCCCCAGCATTTT. It encodes CASSFVRSDQPQHF.